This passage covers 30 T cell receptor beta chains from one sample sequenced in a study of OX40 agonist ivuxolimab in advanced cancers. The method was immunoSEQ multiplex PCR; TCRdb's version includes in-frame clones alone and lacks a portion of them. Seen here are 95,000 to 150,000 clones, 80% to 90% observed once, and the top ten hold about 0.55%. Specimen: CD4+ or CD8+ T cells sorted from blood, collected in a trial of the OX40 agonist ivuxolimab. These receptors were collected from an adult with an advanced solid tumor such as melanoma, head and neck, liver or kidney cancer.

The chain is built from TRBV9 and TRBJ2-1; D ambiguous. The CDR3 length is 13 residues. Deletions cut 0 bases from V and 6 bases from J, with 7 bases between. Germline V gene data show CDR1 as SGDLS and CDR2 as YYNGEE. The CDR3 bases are TGTGCCAGCAGCGTAGCGGAGTCCAATGAGCAGTTCTTC. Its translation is CASSVAESNEQFF.

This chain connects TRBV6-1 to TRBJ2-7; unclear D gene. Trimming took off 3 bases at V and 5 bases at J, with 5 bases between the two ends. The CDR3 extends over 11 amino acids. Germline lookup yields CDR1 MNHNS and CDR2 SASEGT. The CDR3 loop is CASSDYNEQYF. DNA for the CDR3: TGTGCCAGCAGTGATTATAACGAGCAGTACTTC.

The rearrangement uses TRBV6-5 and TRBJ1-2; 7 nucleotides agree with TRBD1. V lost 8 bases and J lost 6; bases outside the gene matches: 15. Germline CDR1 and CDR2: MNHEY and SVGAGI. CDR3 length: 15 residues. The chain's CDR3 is CASQTMSTGSNGYTF. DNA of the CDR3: TGTGCCAGCCAAACCATGTCGACAGGGTCGAATGGCTACACCTTC.

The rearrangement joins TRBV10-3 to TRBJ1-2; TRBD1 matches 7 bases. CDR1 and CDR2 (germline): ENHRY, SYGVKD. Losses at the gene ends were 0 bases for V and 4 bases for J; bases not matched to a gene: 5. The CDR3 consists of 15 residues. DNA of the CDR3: TGTGCCATCAGTGAGTCGGCAGGGGGGCCCTATGGCTACACCTTC. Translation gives CAISESAGGPYGYTF.

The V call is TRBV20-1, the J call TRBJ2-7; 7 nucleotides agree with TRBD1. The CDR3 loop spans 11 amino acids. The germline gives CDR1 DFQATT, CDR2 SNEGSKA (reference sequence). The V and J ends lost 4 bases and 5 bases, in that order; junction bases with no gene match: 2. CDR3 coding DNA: TGCAGTGCTAAGACAGGGAACGAGCAGTACTTC. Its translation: CSAKTGNEQYF.

The CDR3 sequence is CASSGGGEYGYTF. CDR3 bases: TGCGCCAGCAGTGGAGGGGGGGAGTATGGCTACACCTTC. The chain uses TRBV10-2 and TRBJ1-2, with TRBD1 as a possible D gene (6 bases). The CDR3 runs to 13 residues. Germline CDR1 and CDR2: WSHSY and SAAADI. Trimming stripped 4 bases from V and 5 bases from J, with 11 bases between.

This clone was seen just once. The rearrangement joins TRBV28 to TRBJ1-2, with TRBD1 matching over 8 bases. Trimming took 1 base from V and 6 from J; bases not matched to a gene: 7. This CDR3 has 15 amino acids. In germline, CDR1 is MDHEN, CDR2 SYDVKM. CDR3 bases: TGTGCCAGCAGTTTATTTGGTGGACAGGGCGATGGCTACACCTTC. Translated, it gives CASSLFGGQGDGYTF.

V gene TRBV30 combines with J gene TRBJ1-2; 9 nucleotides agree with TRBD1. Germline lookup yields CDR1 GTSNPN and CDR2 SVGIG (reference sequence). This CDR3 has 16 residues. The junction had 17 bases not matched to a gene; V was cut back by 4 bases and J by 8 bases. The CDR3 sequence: CAWTAGTGYNLRGYTF. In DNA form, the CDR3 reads TGTGCCTGGACTGCCGGGACAGGGTACAATCTGCGGGGCTACACCTTC.

In DNA form, the CDR3 reads TGTGCCAGCAGCAAAGGACAGGGCACTAATGAAAAACTGTTTTTT. It translates to CASSKGQGTNEKLFF. The gene calls are TRBV7-3 and TRBJ1-4; 8 bases fit TRBD1. Germline V gene data show CDR1 as SGHTA and CDR2 as FQGTGA. The CDR3 length is 15 residues. V shed 5 bases, J shed 2 bases, and the junction held 4 bases outside the gene matches.

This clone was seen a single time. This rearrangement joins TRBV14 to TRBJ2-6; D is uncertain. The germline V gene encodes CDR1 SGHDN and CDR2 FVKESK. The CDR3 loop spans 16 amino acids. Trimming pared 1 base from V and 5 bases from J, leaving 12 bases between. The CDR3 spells CASSQARQFWANVLTF. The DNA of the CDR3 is TGTGCCAGCAGCCAAGCCCGTCAGTTCTGGGCCAACGTCCTGACTTTC.

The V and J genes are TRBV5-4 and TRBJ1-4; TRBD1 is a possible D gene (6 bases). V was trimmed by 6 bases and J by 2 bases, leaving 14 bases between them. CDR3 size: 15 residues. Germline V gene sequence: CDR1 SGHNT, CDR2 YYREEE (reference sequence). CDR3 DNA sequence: TGTGCCAGCACCAAAGGGGGGGCGACTAATGAAAAACTGTTTTTT. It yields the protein CASTKGGATNEKLFF.

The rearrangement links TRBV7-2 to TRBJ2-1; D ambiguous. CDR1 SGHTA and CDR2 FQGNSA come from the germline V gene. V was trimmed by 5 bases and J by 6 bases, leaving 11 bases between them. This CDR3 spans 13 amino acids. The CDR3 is CASSKLELNEQFF. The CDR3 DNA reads TGTGCCAGCAGCAAACTGGAACTCAATGAGCAGTTCTTC.

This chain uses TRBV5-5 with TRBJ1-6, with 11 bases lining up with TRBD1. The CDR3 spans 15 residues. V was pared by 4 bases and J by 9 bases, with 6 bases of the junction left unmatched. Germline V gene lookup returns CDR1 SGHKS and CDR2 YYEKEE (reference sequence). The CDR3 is CASSQDGTGGSPLHF. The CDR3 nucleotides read TGTGCCAGCAGCCAAGATGGGACAGGGGGTTCACCCCTCCACTTT.

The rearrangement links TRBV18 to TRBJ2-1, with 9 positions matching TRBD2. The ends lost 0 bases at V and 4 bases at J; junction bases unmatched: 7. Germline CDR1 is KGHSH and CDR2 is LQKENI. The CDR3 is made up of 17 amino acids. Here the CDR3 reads CASSPPWTSDLYNEQFF. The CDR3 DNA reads TGTGCCAGCTCACCACCTTGGACTAGCGACTTATACAATGAGCAGTTCTTC.

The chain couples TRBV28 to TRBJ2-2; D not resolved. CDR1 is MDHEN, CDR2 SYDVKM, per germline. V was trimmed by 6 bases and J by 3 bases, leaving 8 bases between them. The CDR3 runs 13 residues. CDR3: CASSKTDTGELFF. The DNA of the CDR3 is TGTGCCAGCAGCAAAACAGACACCGGGGAGCTGTTTTTT.

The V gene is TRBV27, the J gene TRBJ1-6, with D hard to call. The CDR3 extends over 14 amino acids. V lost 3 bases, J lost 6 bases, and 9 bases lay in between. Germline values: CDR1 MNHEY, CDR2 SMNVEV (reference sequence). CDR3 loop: CASSFRWANSPLHF. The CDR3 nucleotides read TGTGCCAGCAGTTTCCGGTGGGCTAATTCACCCCTCCACTTT.

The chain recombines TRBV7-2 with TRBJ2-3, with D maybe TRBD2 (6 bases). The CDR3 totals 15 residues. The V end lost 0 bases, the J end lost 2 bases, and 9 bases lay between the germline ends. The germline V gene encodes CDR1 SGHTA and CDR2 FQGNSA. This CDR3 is CASSLASGVTDTQYF. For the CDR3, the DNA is TGTGCCAGCAGCTTAGCTAGCGGAGTCACAGATACGCAGTATTTT. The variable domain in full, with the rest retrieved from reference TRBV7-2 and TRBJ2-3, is GAGVSQSPSNKVTEKGKDVELRCDPISGHTALYWYRQSLGQGLEFLIYFQGNSAPDKSGLPSDRFSAERTGGSVSTLTIQRTQQEDSAVYLCASSLASGVTDTQYFGPGTRLTVL.

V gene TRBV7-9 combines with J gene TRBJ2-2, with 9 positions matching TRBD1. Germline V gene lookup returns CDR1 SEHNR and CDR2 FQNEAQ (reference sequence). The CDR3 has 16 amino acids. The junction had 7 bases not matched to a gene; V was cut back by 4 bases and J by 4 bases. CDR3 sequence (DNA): TGTGCCAGCAGCTATGACCCGGGACAGGGCACCGGGGAGCTGTTTTTT. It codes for CASSYDPGQGTGELFF.

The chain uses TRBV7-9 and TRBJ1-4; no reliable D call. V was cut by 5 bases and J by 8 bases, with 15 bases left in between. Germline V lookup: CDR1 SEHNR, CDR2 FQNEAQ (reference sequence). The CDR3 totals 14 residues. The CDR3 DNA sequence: TGTGCCAGCAGCCCACCCCCGACTCGAGAAAAACTGTTTTTT. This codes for CASSPPPTREKLFF.

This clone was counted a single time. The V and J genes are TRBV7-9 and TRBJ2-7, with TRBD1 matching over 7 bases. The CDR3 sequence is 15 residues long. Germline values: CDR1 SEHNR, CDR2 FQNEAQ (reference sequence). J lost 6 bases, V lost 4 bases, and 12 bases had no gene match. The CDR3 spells CASSSTTGQGVEQYF. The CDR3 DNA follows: TGTGCCAGCAGCTCTACGACAGGGCAGGGAGTCGAGCAGTACTTC.

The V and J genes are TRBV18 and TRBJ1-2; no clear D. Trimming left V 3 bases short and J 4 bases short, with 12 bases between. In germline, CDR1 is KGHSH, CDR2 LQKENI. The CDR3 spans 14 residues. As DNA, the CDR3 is TGTGCCAGCTCACCGGACGGACCACTCTATGGCTACACCTTC. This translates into CASSPDGPLYGYTF.

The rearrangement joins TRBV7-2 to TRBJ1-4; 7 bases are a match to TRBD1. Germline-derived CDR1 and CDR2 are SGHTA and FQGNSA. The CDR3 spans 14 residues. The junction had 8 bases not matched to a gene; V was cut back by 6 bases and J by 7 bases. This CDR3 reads CASSPQGGVEKLFF. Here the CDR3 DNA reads TGTGCCAGCAGTCCCCAGGGGGGGGTTGAAAAACTGTTTTTT.

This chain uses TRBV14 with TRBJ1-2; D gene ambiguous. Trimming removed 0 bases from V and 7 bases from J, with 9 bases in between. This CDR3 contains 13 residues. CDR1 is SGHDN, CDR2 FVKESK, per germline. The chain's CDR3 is CASSQDALTGYTF. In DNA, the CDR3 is TGTGCCAGCAGCCAAGATGCCCTAACTGGCTACACCTTC.

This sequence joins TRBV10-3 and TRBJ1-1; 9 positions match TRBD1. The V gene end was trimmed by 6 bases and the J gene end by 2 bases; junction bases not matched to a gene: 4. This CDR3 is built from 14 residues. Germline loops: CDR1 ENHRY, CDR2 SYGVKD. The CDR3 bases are TGTGCCATCAGCCGGGACAGGGACAACACTGAAGCTTTCTTT. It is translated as CAISRDRDNTEAFF.

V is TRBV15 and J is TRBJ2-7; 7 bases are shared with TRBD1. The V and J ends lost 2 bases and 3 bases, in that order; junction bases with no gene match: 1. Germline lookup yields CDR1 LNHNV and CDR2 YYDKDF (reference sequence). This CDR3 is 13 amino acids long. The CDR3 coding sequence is TGTGCCACCAGCAGACCAGGGGGCTACGAGCAGTACTTC. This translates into CATSRPGGYEQYF.

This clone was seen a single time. The CDR3 nucleotides read TGTGCCAGCACTAACATGTATGGCTACACCTTC. It specifies CASTNMYGYTF. The chain employs TRBV28 and TRBJ1-2; no clear D. V was trimmed by 7 bases and J by 5 bases, leaving 8 bases between them. This CDR3 is 11 amino acids long. Per germline, CDR1 MDHEN and CDR2 SYDVKM.

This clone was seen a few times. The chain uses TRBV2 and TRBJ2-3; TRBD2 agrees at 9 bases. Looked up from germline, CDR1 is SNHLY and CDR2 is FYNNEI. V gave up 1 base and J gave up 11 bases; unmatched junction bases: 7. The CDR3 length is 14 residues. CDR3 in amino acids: CASSEGLAGVGQYF. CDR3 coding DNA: TGTGCCAGCAGTGAAGGGTTAGCGGGGGTAGGGCAGTATTTT.

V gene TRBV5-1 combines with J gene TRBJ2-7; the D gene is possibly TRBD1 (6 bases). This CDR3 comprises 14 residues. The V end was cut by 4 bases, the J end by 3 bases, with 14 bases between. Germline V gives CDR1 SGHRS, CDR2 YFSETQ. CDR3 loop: CASSKDSSNYEQYF. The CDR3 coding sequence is TGCGCCAGCAGCAAGGACAGTTCGAACTACGAGCAGTACTTC.

The CDR3 nucleotides read TGTGCCAGCAGTTCTCCCGGGCGAGTGGATACGCAGTATTTT. This codes for CASSSPGRVDTQYF. The chain uses TRBV27 and TRBJ2-3; D uncertain. V lost 4 bases to trimming and J lost 6 bases, with 14 bases between them. The CDR3 loop spans 14 amino acids. Per the germline V gene, CDR1 is MNHEY and CDR2 is SMNVEV (reference sequence).

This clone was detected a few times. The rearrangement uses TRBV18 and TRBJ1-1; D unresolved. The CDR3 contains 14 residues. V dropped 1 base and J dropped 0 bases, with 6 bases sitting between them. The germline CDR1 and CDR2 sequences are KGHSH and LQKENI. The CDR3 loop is CASSPQRVNTEAFF. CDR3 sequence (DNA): TGTGCCAGCTCACCACAAAGAGTGAACACTGAAGCTTTCTTT.